The following is a T cell receptor beta chain sequence with its context. This sample is drawn from a study of monozygotic twins with inflammatory bowel disease. From the 5' RACE reads, TCRdb lists one entry per CDR3 protein and no DNA. Its table records 110,000 to 150,000 distinct CDR3 sequences. What was sequenced was blood. This clonotype originated in a human donor with ulcerative colitis or Crohn's disease, or a healthy co-twin of an affected twin (not recorded which).

This CDR3 is CATRRNTGELFF. This rearrangement joins TRBV24-1 to TRBJ2-2. CDR1 is KGHDR and CDR2 is SFDVKD in the germline V gene. The CDR3 loop spans 12 amino acids.